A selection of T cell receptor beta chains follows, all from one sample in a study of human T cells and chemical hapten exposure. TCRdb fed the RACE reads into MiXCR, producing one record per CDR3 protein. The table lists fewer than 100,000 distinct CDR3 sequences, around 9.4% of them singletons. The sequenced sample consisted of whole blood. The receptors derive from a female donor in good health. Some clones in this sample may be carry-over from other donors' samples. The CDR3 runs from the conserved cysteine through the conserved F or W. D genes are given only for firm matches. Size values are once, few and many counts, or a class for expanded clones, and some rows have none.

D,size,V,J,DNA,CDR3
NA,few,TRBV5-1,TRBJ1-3,TGCGCCAGCAGCTTGGGGACAGTACGTTCAGGAAACACCATATATTTT,CASSLGTVRSGNTIYF
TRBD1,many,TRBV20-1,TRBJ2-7,TGCAGTGCTCAATCCGGGACAGGGGATCACGAGCAGTACTTC,CSAQSGTGDHEQYF
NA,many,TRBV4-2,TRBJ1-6,TGTGCCAGCAGCCAAGATATCCCACCCCTCCACTTT,CASSQDIPPLHF
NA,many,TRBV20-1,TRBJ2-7,TGCAGTGCTAGACGATCGGTGGACGAGCAGTACTTC,CSARRSVDEQYF
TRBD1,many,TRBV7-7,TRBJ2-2,TGTGCCAGCAGCCCGATTACAGGGGTCACCGGGGAGCTGTTTTTT,CASSPITGVTGELFF
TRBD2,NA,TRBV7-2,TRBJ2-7,TGTGCCAGTACTCGAACTAGCGGGGGGTGGTACGAGCAGTACTTC,CASTRTSGGWYEQYF
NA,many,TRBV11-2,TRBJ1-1,TGTGCCAGCAGCTTAATATTGGGGGATGTAAACACTGAAGCTTTCTTT,CASSLILGDVNTEAFF
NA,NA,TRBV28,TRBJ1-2,TGTGCCAGCAGGGGTGGTCTTGGCTACACCTTC,CASRGGLGYTF
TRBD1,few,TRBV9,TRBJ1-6,TGTGCCAGCAGCGTCAGGCCCGGGACAGGGTATAATTCACCCCTCCACTTT,CASSVRPGTGYNSPLHF
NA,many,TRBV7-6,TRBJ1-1,TGTGCCAGCAGCCCACAGGGTCGCCACACTGAAGCTTTCTTT,CASSPQGRHTEAFF
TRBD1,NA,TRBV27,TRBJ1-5,TGTGCCAGCAGTACACAGGGGAGCAATCGGCCCCAGCATTTT,CASSTQGSNRPQHF
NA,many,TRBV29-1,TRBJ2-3,TGCAGCGTTGAAGAAGGGCAGGGAATATCTAGCACAGATACGCAGTATTTT,CSVEEGQGISSTDTQYF
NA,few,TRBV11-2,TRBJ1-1,TGTGCCAGCAGCATAGACCCGAACACTGAAGCTTTCTTT,CASSIDPNTEAFF
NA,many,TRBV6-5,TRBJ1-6,TGTGCCAGCAGCAGAGGGGGGTTTGATTCACCCCTCCACTTT,CASSRGGFDSPLHF
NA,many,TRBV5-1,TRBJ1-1,TGCGCCAGCAGCGGCAGCTCAGGGGTGACTGAAGCTTTCTTT,CASSGSSGVTEAFF
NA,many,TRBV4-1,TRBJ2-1,TGCGCCAGCAGCCAACCTGCAAAAAGGGGTGAGCAGTTCTTC,CASSQPAKRGEQFF
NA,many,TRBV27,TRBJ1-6,TGTGCCAGCAGTACTTATAATTCACCCCTCCACTTT,CASSTYNSPLHF
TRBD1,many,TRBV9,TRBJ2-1,TGTGCCAGCAGCGTAGCTACGCGGACAGGGGCCTACAATGAGCAGTTCTTC,CASSVATRTGAYNEQFF
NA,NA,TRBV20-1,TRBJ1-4,TGCAGTGCTAGAGCGGGAGAGAGTAGGGAAAAACTGTTTTTT,CSARAGESREKLFF
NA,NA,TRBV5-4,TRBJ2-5,TGTGCCAGCAGCGCGGACCTCCCGGAGACCCAGTACTTC,CASSADLPETQYF
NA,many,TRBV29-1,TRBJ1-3,TGCAGCGCTGAGAGTAGCTCTGGAAACACCATATATTTT,CSAESSSGNTIYF
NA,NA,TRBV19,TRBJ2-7,TGTGCCAGTAGTTTCAAGGATTTCTTCTACGAGCAGTACTTC,CASSFKDFFYEQYF
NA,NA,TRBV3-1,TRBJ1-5,TGTGCCAGCAGCCAAGCGGGACTGGGGCAGCCCCAGCATTTT,CASSQAGLGQPQHF
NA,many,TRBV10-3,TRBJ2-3,TGTGCCATCAGGCCCCAGAGCACAGATACGCAGTATTTT,CAIRPQSTDTQYF
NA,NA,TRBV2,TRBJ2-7,TGTGCCACAGCTCGGGGGAACTACGAGCAGTACTTC,CATARGNYEQYF
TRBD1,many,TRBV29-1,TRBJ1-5,TGCAGCCTCGATCCACTCAAACAGGGGAGCAATCAGCCCCAGCATTTT,CSLDPLKQGSNQPQHF
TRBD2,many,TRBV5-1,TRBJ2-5,TGCGCCAGCAGCAACCCTAGCGGGGTAGAGACCCAGTACTTC,CASSNPSGVETQYF
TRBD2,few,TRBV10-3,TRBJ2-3,TGTGCCATCAGTGACCCGGGACTAGCGGGCACCACAGATACGCAGTATTTT,CAISDPGLAGTTDTQYF
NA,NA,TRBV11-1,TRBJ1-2,TGTGCCAGCAGCGTGGAGAGGGACACTCCTAACTATGGCTACACCTTC,CASSVERDTPNYGYTF
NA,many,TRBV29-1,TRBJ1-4,TGCAGCGTTGAAGAGGGAGAAAAACTGTTTTTT,CSVEEGEKLFF
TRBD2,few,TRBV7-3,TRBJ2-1,TGTGCCAGCAGCTCGGGAAGTAGCGGGTCTGAGCAGTTCTTC,CASSSGSSGSEQFF
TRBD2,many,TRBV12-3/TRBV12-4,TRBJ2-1,TGTGCCAGCAGTCCCTCCCGGGGGGGTATTCAGTTCTTC,CASSPSRGGIQFF
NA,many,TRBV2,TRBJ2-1,TGTGCCAGCAGTCCATCCCGAGGAACCGAGGGGCGTGAGCAGTTCTTC,CASSPSRGTEGREQFF
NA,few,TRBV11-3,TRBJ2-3,TGTGCCAGCAGCTTAAGGGGAGAAAATACGCAGTATTTT,CASSLRGENTQYF
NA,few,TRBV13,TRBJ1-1,TGTGCCAGCAGCCTAATCACGGCTGCGATCCCTGAAGCTTTCTTT,CASSLITAAIPEAFF
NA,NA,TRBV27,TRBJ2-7,TGTGCCAGCACGGCGGGGAACCCCCACGAGCAGTACTTC,CASTAGNPHEQYF
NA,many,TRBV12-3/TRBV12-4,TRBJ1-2,TGTGCCAGCAGTTCCGGCAGCTATGGCTACACCTTC,CASSSGSYGYTF
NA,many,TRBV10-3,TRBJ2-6,TGTGCCATCAGTGAGAGAGCAGCCACAGGAGGGGCCAACGTCCTGACTTTC,CAISERAATGGANVLTF
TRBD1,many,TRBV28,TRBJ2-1,TGTGCCAGCAGTACATTTTCCGGGACAGGGGGATACAATGAGCAGTTCTTC,CASSTFSGTGGYNEQFF
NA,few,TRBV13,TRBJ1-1,TGTGCCAGCAGCTTCCGAAGCATGAACACTGAAGCTTTCTTT,CASSFRSMNTEAFF
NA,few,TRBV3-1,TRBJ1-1,TGTGCCAGCAGCCAAAACCAGGGGCCGGTAGTGAACACTGAAGCTTTCTTT,CASSQNQGPVVNTEAFF
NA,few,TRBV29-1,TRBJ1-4,TGCAGCCCGCCGGGGATTAATGAAAAACTGTTTTTT,CSPPGINEKLFF
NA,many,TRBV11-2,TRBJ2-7,TGTGCCAGCAGCTTAGAACAGATCTACGAGCAGTACTTC,CASSLEQIYEQYF
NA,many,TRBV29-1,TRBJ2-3,TGCAGCGTTGGAAAATGGGGGGACACGCAGTATTTT,CSVGKWGDTQYF
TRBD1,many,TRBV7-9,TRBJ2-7,TGTGCCAGCAGCTTAGGGTCAGGGGGTACCTACGAGCAGTACTTC,CASSLGSGGTYEQYF
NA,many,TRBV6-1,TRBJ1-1,TGTGCCAGCAGTGGAGGAGGCTTACCCTGGTTGAGCTTGGACACTGAAGCTTTCTTT,CASSGGGLPWLSLDTEAFF
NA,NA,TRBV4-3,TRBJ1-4,TGCGCCAGCAGCCCCCAAGGAGGAGGCCCTAATGAAAAACTGTTTTTT,CASSPQGGGPNEKLFF
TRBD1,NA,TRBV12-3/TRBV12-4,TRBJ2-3,TGTGCCAGCAGTTTCTACAGGGGGCACACAGATACGCAGTATTTT,CASSFYRGHTDTQYF
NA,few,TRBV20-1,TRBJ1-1,TGCAGTGTAAGGGTAGTGGACACTGAAGCTTTCTTT,CSVRVVDTEAFF
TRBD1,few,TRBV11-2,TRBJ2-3,TGTGCCAGCAGCATAGCCGCAGGGGGCCAGGGCACAGATACGCAGTATTTT,CASSIAAGGQGTDTQYF
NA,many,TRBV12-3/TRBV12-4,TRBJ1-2,TGTGCCAGCAGCCCCTACGCCGACAGCCTCAATGGCTACACCTTC,CASSPYADSLNGYTF
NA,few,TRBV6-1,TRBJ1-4,TGTGCCAGCAGTCCCAGGGCCCCCCTAGCAACTAATGAAAAACTGTTTTTT,CASSPRAPLATNEKLFF
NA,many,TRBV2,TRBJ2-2,TGTGCCAGCAGTGGGTTACCGGGACACCGGAACACCGGGGAGCTGTTTTTT,CASSGLPGHRNTGELFF
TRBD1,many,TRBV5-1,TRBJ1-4,TGCGCCAGCAGCCCCACAGGGGGCGGTGGGGAAAAACTGTTTTTT,CASSPTGGGGEKLFF
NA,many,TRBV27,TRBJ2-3,TGTGCCAGCAGTTTTTTGTCAGGACCCACAGATACGCAGTATTTT,CASSFLSGPTDTQYF
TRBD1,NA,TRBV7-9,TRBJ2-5,TGTGCCAGCAGCGACAGGGGCGGGATGGAGACCCAGTACTTC,CASSDRGGMETQYF
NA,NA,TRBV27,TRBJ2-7,TGTGCCAGCAGTATTCAGCGTACCTACGAGCAGTACTTC,CASSIQRTYEQYF
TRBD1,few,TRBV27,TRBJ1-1,TGTGCCAGCAGTTCCGCGGGACAGAAGAACACTGAAGCTTTCTTT,CASSSAGQKNTEAFF